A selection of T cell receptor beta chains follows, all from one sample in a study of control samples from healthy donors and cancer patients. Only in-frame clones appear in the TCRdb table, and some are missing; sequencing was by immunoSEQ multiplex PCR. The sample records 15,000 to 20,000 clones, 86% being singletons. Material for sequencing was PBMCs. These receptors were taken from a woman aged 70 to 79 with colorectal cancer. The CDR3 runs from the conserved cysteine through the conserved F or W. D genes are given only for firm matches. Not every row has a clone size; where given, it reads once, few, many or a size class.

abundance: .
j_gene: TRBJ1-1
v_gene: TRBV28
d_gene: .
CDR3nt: TGTGCCAGCAGTTTGAACCCTTCGGCGGCTTTCTTT
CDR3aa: CASSLNPSAAFF

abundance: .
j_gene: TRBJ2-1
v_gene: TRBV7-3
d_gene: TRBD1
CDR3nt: TGTGCCAGCAGCTTAATAGGGCAGGGGGCACATGAGCAGTTCTTC
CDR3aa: CASSLIGQGAHEQFF

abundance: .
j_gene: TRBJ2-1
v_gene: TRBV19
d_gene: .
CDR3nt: TGTGCCAGTGCCCGCAAGTTGGTCTCCTACAATGAGCAGTTCTTC
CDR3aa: CASARKLVSYNEQFF

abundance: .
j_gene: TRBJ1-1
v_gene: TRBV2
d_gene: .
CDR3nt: TGTGCCAGCAGTGAAGCTTGGCCGGACCCTGACACTGAAGCTTTCTTT
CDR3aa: CASSEAWPDPDTEAFF

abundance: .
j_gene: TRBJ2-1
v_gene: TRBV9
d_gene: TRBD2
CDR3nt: TGTGCCAGCAGCCCTACCGGGACTACGTATGAGCAGTTCTTC
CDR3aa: CASSPTGTTYEQFF

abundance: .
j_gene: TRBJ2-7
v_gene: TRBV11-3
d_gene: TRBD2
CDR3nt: TGTGCCAGCAGCTCCCGAAACGCGGGGGGTAGGTACGAGCAGTACTTC
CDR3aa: CASSSRNAGGRYEQYF

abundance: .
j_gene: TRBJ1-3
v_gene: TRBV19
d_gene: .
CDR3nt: TGTGCCAGCACCCCCGGACCTTTACTAGGAAACACCATATATTTT
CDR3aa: CASTPGPLLGNTIYF

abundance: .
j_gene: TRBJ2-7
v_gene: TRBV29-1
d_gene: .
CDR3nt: TGCAGCGTTGCCTCGAAGCGGGTCTACGAGCAGTACTTC
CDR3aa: CSVASKRVYEQYF

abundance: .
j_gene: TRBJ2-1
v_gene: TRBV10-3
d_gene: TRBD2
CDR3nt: TGTGCCATCAGTGGGGCTAGCGGGAGGGAGCAGTTCTTC
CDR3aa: CAISGASGREQFF

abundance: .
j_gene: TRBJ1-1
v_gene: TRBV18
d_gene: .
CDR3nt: TGTGCCAGCTCACCCCCACAGGCCCGGGGCACTGAAGCTTTCTTT
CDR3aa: CASSPPQARGTEAFF

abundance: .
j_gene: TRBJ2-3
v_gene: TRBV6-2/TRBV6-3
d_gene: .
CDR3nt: TGTGCCAGCGGCCGGGACTTCAACCCCGGTACGCAGTATTTT
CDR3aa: CASGRDFNPGTQYF

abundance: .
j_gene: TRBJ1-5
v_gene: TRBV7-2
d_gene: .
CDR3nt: TGTGCCAGCAGCTTCCACAGCGGCAATCAGCCCCAGCATTTT
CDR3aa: CASSFHSGNQPQHF

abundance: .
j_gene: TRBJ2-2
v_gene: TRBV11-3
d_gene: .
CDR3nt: TGTGCCAGCAGCTTAGCTCGGGACCCCGGGGAGCTGTTTTTT
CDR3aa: CASSLARDPGELFF

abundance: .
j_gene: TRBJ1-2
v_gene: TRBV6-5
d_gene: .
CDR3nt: TGTGCCAGCAGGCCGGGAACAGTTAACTATGGCTACACCTTC
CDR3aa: CASRPGTVNYGYTF

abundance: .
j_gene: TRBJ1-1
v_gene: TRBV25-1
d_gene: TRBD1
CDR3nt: TGTGCCAGCAGTGTTCGAGGGACAGGGGCCATGAACACTGAAGCTTTCTTT
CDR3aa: CASSVRGTGAMNTEAFF

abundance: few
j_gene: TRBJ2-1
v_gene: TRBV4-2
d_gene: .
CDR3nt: TGTGCCAGCAGCCAAGGGCAGGGTAGGGATGAGCAGTTCTTC
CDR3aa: CASSQGQGRDEQFF

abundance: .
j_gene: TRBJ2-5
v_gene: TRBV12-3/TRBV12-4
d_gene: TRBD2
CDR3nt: TGTGCCAGCACCAGGACTAGCGGGGGACACCAGTACTTC
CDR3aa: CASTRTSGGHQYF

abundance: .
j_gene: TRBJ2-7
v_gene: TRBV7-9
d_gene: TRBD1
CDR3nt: TGTGCCAGCAGCCGCCGGGACAGGGAAGACGAGCAGTACTTC
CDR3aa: CASSRRDREDEQYF

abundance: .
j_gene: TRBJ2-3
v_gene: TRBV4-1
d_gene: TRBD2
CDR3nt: TGCGCCAGCAGCCAAACTAGCGGGGGCACAGATACGCAGTATTTT
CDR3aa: CASSQTSGGTDTQYF

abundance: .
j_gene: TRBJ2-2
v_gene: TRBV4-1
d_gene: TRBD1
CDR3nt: TGCGCCAGCAGCCGTTCCGGGACAGGTTCCGGGGAGCTGTTTTTT
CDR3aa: CASSRSGTGSGELFF

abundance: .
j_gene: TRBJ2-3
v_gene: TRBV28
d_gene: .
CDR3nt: TGTGCCAGCACCAATGCCCGGACCCACTCAGATACGCAGTATTTT
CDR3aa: CASTNARTHSDTQYF

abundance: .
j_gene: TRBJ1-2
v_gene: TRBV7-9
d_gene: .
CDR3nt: TGTGCCAGCAGCTTAGCAGGCGGGGAAGGCTACACCTTC
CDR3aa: CASSLAGGEGYTF

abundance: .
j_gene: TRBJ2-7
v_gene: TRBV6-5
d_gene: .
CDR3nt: TGTGCCAGCGGCCCTCGGTGGGGAGCCTACGAGCAGTACTTC
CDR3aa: CASGPRWGAYEQYF

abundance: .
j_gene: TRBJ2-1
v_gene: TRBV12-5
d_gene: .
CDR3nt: TGTGCTAGTGGGAGACTAGGGGGGAGCGATGAGCAGTTCTTC
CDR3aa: CASGRLGGSDEQFF

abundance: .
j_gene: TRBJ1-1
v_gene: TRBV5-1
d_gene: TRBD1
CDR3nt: TGCGCCAGCAGCACGGGACAGGGGGCGACTGAAGCTTTCTTT
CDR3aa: CASSTGQGATEAFF

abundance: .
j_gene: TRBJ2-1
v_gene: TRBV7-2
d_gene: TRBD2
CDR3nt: TGTGCCAGCAGCCCTCATCCCGGGAGGGCCTCCCCCTACAATGAGCAGTTCTTC
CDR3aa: CASSPHPGRASPYNEQFF

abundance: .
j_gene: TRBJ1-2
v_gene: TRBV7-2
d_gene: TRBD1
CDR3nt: TGTGCCAGCAGGCACCCGACAGGGGGCAACTATGGCTACACCTTC
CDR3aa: CASRHPTGGNYGYTF

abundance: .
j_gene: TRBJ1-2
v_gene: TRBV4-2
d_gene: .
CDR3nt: TGTGCCAGCAGCCAGAGCAAGACGGGACACAACTATGGCTACACCTTC
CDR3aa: CASSQSKTGHNYGYTF

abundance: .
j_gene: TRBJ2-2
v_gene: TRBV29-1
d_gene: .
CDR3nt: TGCAGCGTTGAAGATCTACGGGAGGGGGCTACCGGGGAGCTGTTTTTT
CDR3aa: CSVEDLREGATGELFF

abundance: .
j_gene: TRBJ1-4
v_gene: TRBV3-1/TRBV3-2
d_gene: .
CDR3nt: TGTGCCAGCAGCCCGGACGGACTTAATGAAAAACTGTTTTTT
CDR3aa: CASSPDGLNEKLFF

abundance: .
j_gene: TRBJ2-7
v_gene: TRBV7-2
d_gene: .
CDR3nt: TGTGCCAGCAGCGCCCGGGCCCTTTGGGAGCAGTACTTC
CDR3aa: CASSARALWEQYF

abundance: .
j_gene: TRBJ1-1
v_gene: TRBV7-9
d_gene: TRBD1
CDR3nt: TGTGCCAGCAGCCCCCAACAGGGGGCGAACACTGAAGCTTTCTTT
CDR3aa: CASSPQQGANTEAFF

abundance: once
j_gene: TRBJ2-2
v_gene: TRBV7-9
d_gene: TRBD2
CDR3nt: TGTGCCAGCAGCTTAAAGCGGGGAGGGTTGGACACCGGGGAGCTGTTTTTT
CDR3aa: CASSLKRGGLDTGELFF

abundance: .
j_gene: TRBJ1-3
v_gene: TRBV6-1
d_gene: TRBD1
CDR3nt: TGTGCCAGCAGTGAAAATCAGGGGGTCTTCACCGGAAACACCATATATTTT
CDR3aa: CASSENQGVFTGNTIYF

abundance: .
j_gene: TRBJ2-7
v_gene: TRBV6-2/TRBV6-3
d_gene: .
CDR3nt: TGTGCCAGCAGTTACCCTCCGGCGTACGAGCAGTACTTC
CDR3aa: CASSYPPAYEQYF

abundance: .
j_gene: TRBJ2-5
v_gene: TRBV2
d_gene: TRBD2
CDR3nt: TGTGCCAGCAGTGAAGTAGGGACTAGACCCCAGGCGGACTTC
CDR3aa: CASSEVGTRPQADF

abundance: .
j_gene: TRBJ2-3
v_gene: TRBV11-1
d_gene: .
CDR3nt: TGTGCCAGCAGCTCCACCCGGGGCACAGATACGCAGTATTTT
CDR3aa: CASSSTRGTDTQYF

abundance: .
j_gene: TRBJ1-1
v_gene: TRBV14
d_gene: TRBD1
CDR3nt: TGTGCCAGCAGCCTGGGACAGACGAACACTGAAGCTTTCTTT
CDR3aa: CASSLGQTNTEAFF

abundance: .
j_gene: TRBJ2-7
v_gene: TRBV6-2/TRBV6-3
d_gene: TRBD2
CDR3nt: TGTGCCAGCAGTTGGGGACTAGCGGCATCCTACGAGCAGTACTTC
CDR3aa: CASSWGLAASYEQYF

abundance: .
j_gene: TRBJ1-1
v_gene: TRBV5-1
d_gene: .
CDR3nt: TGCGCCAGCAGCTCCCGGGGAGGTAACAGGGCCAACACTGAAGCTTTCTTT
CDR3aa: CASSSRGGNRANTEAFF

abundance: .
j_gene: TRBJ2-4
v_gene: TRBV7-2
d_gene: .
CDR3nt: TGTGCCAGCAGCTTAGAGGGGACGGGGCTAGCCAAAAACATTCAGTACTTC
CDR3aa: CASSLEGTGLAKNIQYF

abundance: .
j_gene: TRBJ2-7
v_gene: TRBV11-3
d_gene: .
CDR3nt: TGTGCCAGCAGCTTATGGAGAGGTGACAGTTCCTACGAGCAGTACTTC
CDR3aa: CASSLWRGDSSYEQYF

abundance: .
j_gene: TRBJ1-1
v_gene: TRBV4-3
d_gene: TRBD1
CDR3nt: TGCGCCAGCAGCCCGACAGGGGGCCTTACTGAAGCTTTCTTT
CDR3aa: CASSPTGGLTEAFF

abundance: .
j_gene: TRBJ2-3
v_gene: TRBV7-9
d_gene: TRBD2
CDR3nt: TGTGCCAGCAGCTCGGGCGGACTAGGCACAGATACGCAGTATTTT
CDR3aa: CASSSGGLGTDTQYF